This T cell receptor beta chain was identified during a study of T-cell reconstitution after alpha-beta-depleted transplantation in children. Study-level points and caveats: T-cell numbers and diversity one year post-transplant derived largely from freshly generated T cells. The study traced high day-60 TCRbeta diversity in some patients to surviving recipient T cells and thymic progenitors.

V shed 1 base and J 8 bases; nucleotides not matched to a gene: 10. CDR1 is LGHDT, CDR2 YNNKEL, per germline (reference sequence). CDR3 size: 17 residues. TCRbeta library preparation incorporated unique molecular identifiers. TCRdb processed the PCR reads anew with MiXCR; each CDR3 protein has one entry. The data hold some 300,000 distinct CDR3 sequences, with over 9% observed a single time. This clonotype was recorded many times. Its antigen is currently unknown. The TCR was taken from a boy in the first two years of life with acute myeloid leukemia, due to receive a stem cell transplant. The chain links TRBV3-1 to TRBJ2-1; 11 nucleotides agree with TRBD1. The material was PBMCs, obtained before TCRalphabeta/CD19-depleted stem cell transplant. Here the CDR3 reads CASSQVLRDRGIDEQFF. The DNA for the CDR3 is TGTGCCAGCAGCCAAGTGCTCCGGGACAGGGGGATCGATGAGCAGTTCTTC.